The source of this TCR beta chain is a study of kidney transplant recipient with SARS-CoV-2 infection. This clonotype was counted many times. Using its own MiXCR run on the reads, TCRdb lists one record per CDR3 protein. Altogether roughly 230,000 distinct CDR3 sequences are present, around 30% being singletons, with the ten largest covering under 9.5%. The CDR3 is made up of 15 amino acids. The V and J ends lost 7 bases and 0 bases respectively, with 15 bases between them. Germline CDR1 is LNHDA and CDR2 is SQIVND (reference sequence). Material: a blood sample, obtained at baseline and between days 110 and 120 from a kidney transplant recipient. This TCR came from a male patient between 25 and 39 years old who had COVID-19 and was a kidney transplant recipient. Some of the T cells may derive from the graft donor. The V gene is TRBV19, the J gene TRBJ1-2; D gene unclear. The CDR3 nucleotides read TGTGCCAGTACTCTCGACGGCTCCCCTAACTATGGCTACACCTTC. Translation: CASTLDGSPNYGYTF.